These 20 T cell receptor beta chains were all obtained from the same sample, sequenced in a study of T cells in Graves' hyperthyroidism and ophthalmopathy. TCR beta CDR3 sequences were amplified from RNA transcripts. The TCR CDR3 first-round RT-PCR relied on the HTBI primer set. Each CDR3 protein gets one entry after TCRdb re-called the multiplex PCR reads with MiXCR. The data hold roughly 290,000 distinct CDR3 sequences, with approximately 12% observed a single time. The specimen sequenced was blood. The receptor set was obtained from a woman aged 25 to 39 with Graves' hyperthyroidism that later progressed to Graves' ophthalmopathy.

V usage is TRBV20-1 and J usage is TRBJ1-5; weak D call: TRBD1 (5 bases). The CDR3 length is 14 residues. From germline, CDR1 is DFQATT and CDR2 SNEGSKA (reference sequence). V was cut by 1 base and J by 0 bases, with 7 bases left in between. CDR3 amino acids: CSARGGYSNQPQHF. The DNA for the CDR3 is TGCAGTGCTAGAGGGGGGTATAGCAATCAGCCCCAGCATTTT.

The CDR3 protein is CASSGTSGSRYEQYF. In DNA, the CDR3 is TGTGCCAGCAGTGGGACTAGCGGGAGCAGGTACGAGCAGTACTTC. The chain is built from TRBV6-1 and TRBJ2-7; 13 bases are a match to TRBD2. V was clipped by 4 bases and J by 4 bases; unmatched bases: 4. In germline, CDR1 is MNHNS, CDR2 SASEGT. This CDR3 has 15 amino acids.

This clonotype was seen many times. This chain links TRBV15 with TRBJ2-5; possibly TRBD1 or TRBD2 for D (6 bases each). Trimming cost V 9 bases and J 7 bases, with 18 bases left between them. CDR3 length equals 13 residues. Germline V gene sequence: CDR1 LNHNV, CDR2 YYDKDF (reference sequence). CDR3 DNA sequence: TGTGCCACAGAGAGGGGGGATTACGGGACCCAGTACTTC. It yields the protein CATERGDYGTQYF.

This clonotype appeared many times. The V and J genes are TRBV20-1 and TRBJ1-6, with D uncertain. V was pared by 0 bases and J by 10 bases, with 7 bases between. The germline V gene encodes CDR1 DFQATT and CDR2 SNEGSKA (reference sequence). This CDR3 is 12 amino acids long. Here the CDR3 DNA reads TGCAGTGCTAGAGACCCGAGGTCACCCCTCCACTTT. This translates into CSARDPRSPLHF.

This clonotype was counted only a few times. This chain connects TRBV19 to TRBJ2-6; no clear D. This CDR3 has 17 residues. The V and J ends lost 6 bases and 0 bases respectively, with 15 bases between them. The germline V gene has CDR1 LNHDA and CDR2 SQIVND (reference sequence). The CDR3 DNA follows: TGTGCCAGTAGCCACCTGGGTGGCGTCTCTGGGGCCAACGTCCTGACTTTC. Its translation: CASSHLGGVSGANVLTF.

The chain has TRBV15 and TRBJ2-7, with 10 bases aligning to TRBD2. V lost 0 bases and J lost 3; bases outside the gene matches: 5. Germline CDR1 LNHNV, CDR2 YYDKDF (reference sequence). This CDR3 spans 16 amino acids. CDR3 DNA: TGTGCCACCAGCAGAGAGGTAGCGGGAGGAATCTACGAGCAGTACTTC. This translates into CATSREVAGGIYEQYF.

This rearrangement joins TRBV20-1 to TRBJ2-7; D gene ambiguous. The CDR3 is 11 amino acids. Germline V gene sequence: CDR1 DFQATT, CDR2 SNEGSKA (reference sequence). V lost 1 base and J 4 bases, leaving 5 bases between the germline ends. As DNA, the CDR3 is TGCAGTGCTAGAGTGGATTACGAGCAGTACTTC. Translating gives CSARVDYEQYF.

This clonotype was detected many times. The rearrangement uses TRBV28 and TRBJ2-7; 10 positions match TRBD2. Looked up from germline, CDR1 is MDHEN and CDR2 is SYDVKM. The CDR3 has 15 residues. J lost 4 bases, V lost 0 bases, and 3 bases had no gene match. The CDR3 DNA sequence: TGTGCCAGCAGTTTATGGCTAGCGGGAGCGTACGAGCAGTACTTC. Translating gives CASSLWLAGAYEQYF.

This clonotype was picked up many times. The J gene is TRBJ2-3, the V gene TRBV7-9, with TRBD2 matching over 12 bases. This CDR3 contains 17 residues. V was clipped by 5 bases and J by 2 bases; unmatched bases: 8. Germline V lookup: CDR1 SEHNR, CDR2 FQNEAQ (reference sequence). CDR3 bases: TGTGCCAGCAGCCCACCGACTAGCGGGAGCCCCACAGATACGCAGTATTTT. This codes for CASSPPTSGSPTDTQYF. The complete variable domain, with remaining parts taken from reference TRBV7-9 and TRBJ2-3, reads DTGVSQNPRHKITKRGQNVTFRCDPISEHNRLYWYRQTLGQGPEFLTYFQNEAQLEKSRLLSDRFSAERPKGSFSTLEIQRTEQGDSAMYLCASSPPTSGSPTDTQYFGPGTRLTVL.

This clonotype has at least ten counts. This sequence joins TRBV28 and TRBJ2-7; 9 bases agree with TRBD1. This CDR3 has 16 residues. V was pared by 4 bases and J by 2 bases, with 9 bases of the junction left unmatched. Germline V lookup: CDR1 MDHEN, CDR2 SYDVKM. This chain's CDR3 is CASSSNPGQGPYEQYF. DNA for the CDR3: TGTGCCAGCAGTTCGAATCCGGGACAGGGCCCCTACGAGCAGTACTTC.

This clonotype was observed at least ten times. The V and J genes are TRBV12-3 or TRBV12-4 and TRBJ1-1; a possible D gene is TRBD1 (5 bases). The CDR3 length is 16 residues. V shed 5 bases and J shed 4 bases, with 20 bases lying between them. The CDR3 DNA follows: TGTGCCAGCAGTGCAGGTGGGGCCCGGGGAAGCACTGAAGCTTTCTTT. Translating gives CASSAGGARGSTEAFF.

This clonotype was seen at least ten times. This chain links TRBV3-1 with TRBJ2-3, with no clear D. With 1 base removed from V and 8 bases from J, the gap between germline ends came to 10 bases. Germline CDR1 LGHDT, CDR2 YNNKEL (reference sequence). The CDR3 is 13 residues long. CDR3: CASSQALGGTQYF. CDR3 DNA sequence: TGTGCCAGCAGCCAAGCGCTAGGTGGTACGCAGTATTTT.

The chain joins TRBV27 to TRBJ1-5, with TRBD1 matching over 7 bases. The ends lost 3 bases at V and 6 bases at J; junction bases unmatched: 5. CDR3 size: 14 residues. The V gene's germline CDR1 is MNHEY and CDR2 SMNVEV (reference sequence). The CDR3 sequence: CASSFRGRGQPQHF. CDR3 coding DNA: TGTGCCAGCAGTTTCAGGGGGAGAGGTCAGCCCCAGCATTTT.

This chain joins TRBV28 and TRBJ2-3; 7 positions match TRBD2. The CDR3 is 15 amino acids. CDR1 and CDR2 from the germline V gene are MDHEN and SYDVKM. Trimming removed 3 bases from V and 3 bases from J; junction bases left unmatched: 6. CDR3 DNA: TGTGCCAGCAGTTTTTGGACTAGTGGGACAGATACGCAGTATTTT. As protein: CASSFWTSGTDTQYF.

CDR3 in amino acids: CASSQDQRTGTKNEQFF. The CDR3 DNA follows: TGTGCCAGCAGCCAAGATCAGAGGACAGGGACAAAAAATGAGCAGTTCTTC. The V call is TRBV3-2, the J call TRBJ2-1; TRBD1, the table's D call, was not compared with the DNA. TRBV3-2 is a listed pseudogene. The length of the CDR3 is 17 residues.

V usage is TRBV4-1 and J usage is TRBJ1-5; the D is unclear. Germline assignment: CDR1 MGHRA and CDR2 YSYEKL. With 0 bases removed from V and 4 bases from J, the gap between germline ends came to 10 bases. The CDR3 consists of 15 residues. CDR3 sequence reads: CASSQDRGKNQPQHF. The CDR3, as DNA: TGCGCCAGCAGCCAAGACCGCGGGAAAAATCAGCCCCAGCATTTT.

The chain is built from TRBV6-2 or TRBV6-3 and TRBJ1-4; tentatively, D is TRBD1 (5 bases). The V gene's germline CDR1 is MNHEY and CDR2 SVGEGT. The CDR3 spans 15 residues. V was clipped by 0 bases and J by 0 bases, with 5 bases between them. CDR3 DNA: TGTGCCAGCAGTTACTCGACAGCAACTAATGAAAAACTGTTTTTT. This sequence encodes CASSYSTATNEKLFF.

Ten or more counts support this clonotype. The chain couples TRBV30 to TRBJ2-7, with D perhaps matching TRBD2 (5 bases). The CDR3 sequence is 13 residues long. The V gene's germline CDR1 is GTSNPN and CDR2 SVGIG (reference sequence). Trimming took off 4 bases at V and 2 bases at J, with 12 bases between the two ends. CDR3 in amino acids: CAWTEADPYEQYF. The DNA of the CDR3 is TGTGCCTGGACGGAAGCGGATCCCTACGAGCAGTACTTC.

Ten or more counts support this clonotype. This chain uses TRBV7-9 with TRBJ2-5; 8 bases line up with TRBD1. The germline CDR1 and CDR2 sequences are SEHNR and FQNEAQ (reference sequence). The CDR3 totals 14 residues. V shed 5 bases, J shed 5 bases, and the junction held 7 bases outside the gene matches. Here the CDR3 DNA reads TGTGCCAGCAGCCCCTGGACAGGGAGGGAGACCCAGTACTTC. This gives the protein CASSPWTGRETQYF.

This clonotype has a count of ten or more. This chain connects TRBV27 to TRBJ2-3; 12 nucleotides line up with TRBD2. Germline lookup yields CDR1 MNHEY and CDR2 SMNVEV (reference sequence). J gave up 3 bases and V 6 bases, and 4 bases lay outside the gene matches. This CDR3 contains 15 residues. CDR3 in DNA: TGTGCCAGCAGAGCAACTAGCGGGAGGACAGATACGCAGTATTTT. Protein sequence: CASRATSGRTDTQYF.